One and the same sample provided the 5 T cell receptor beta chains below, sequenced in a study of Graves' ophthalmopathy and Graves' hyperthyroidism. Amplified material comprised TCR beta CDR3 regions derived from RNA transcripts. Scientists carried out first-round RT-PCR using HTBI primers and then a second-round multiplex PCR. Using its own MiXCR run on the multiplex PCR reads, TCRdb lists one record per CDR3 protein. The sample records roughly 610,000 distinct CDR3 sequences, 22% being singletons. What was sequenced was peripheral blood. Source of these receptors: a woman aged 18-29 years with stable Graves' hyperthyroidism. Some clones in this sample may be carry-over from other donors' samples.

There are many counts of this clonotype. The chain carries TRBV30 and TRBJ1-2; 8 bases match TRBD1. Looked up from germline, CDR1 is GTSNPN and CDR2 is SVGIG (reference sequence). Trimming at V came to 6 bases and at J to 1 base, leaving 7 bases not matched to a gene. The CDR3 spans 14 residues. The CDR3 is CACPGQEINYGYTF. CDR3 bases: TGTGCCTGCCCGGGACAGGAGATTAACTATGGCTACACCTTC.

There are a few counts of this clonotype. The rearrangement links TRBV12-3 or TRBV12-4 to TRBJ2-5; D gene uncertain. V dropped 3 bases and J dropped 5 bases, with 13 bases sitting between them. The CDR3 has 14 residues. In DNA form, the CDR3 reads TGTGCCAGCAGTTTTGGCACCCATCGGGAGACCCAGTACTTC. Its translation: CASSFGTHRETQYF.

V usage is TRBV20-1 and J usage is TRBJ2-7, with 11 positions matching TRBD2. This CDR3 spans 14 amino acids. The V gene end was trimmed by 4 bases and the J gene end by 0 bases; junction bases not matched to a gene: 2. In germline, CDR1 is DFQATT, CDR2 SNEGSKA (reference sequence). The CDR3 DNA sequence: TGCAGTGCTACGACTAGCGGGGACTCCTACGAGCAGTACTTC. Its protein product is CSATTSGDSYEQYF.

This clonotype has at least ten counts. The V gene is TRBV20-1, the J gene TRBJ2-5; TRBD2 might be the D (5 bases). The ends were cut back, 0 bases at V and 3 bases at J, with 11 bases in the middle. Germline CDR1 and CDR2: DFQATT and SNEGSKA (reference sequence). The CDR3 is 14 residues long. This CDR3 reads CSARDEGGEETQYF. The CDR3 DNA sequence: TGCAGTGCTAGAGACGAGGGCGGTGAAGAGACCCAGTACTTC.

At least ten counts were recorded for this clonotype. A junction boundary mismatches the germline segment, possibly from a read error. This rearrangement joins TRBV7-2 to TRBJ2-7; 9 nucleotides line up with TRBD2. Germline values: CDR1 SGHTA, CDR2 FQGNSA. The CDR3 runs to 15 residues. This chain's CDR3 is CASSLGSGGAYEQYF. CDR3 in DNA: TGTGCTAGCAGCTTAGGTAGCGGGGGAGCCTACGAGCAGTACTTC.